This is a list of T cell receptor beta chains from one sample in a study of blood T cell repertoires in COVID-19. Libraries were prepared by immunoSEQ multiplex PCR; TCRdb keeps only in-frame clonotypes and omits some of them. The table records over 40,000 clones, 91% of them present only once. Sequencing used peripheral blood. Every receptor here comes from a man aged 70 or older with active COVID-19. The CDR3 runs from the conserved cysteine through the conserved F or W. Each record gives: V gene, clone size, J gene, CDR3 protein. A row's size may be missing; if present it is once, few, many or a size class.

TRBV4-1	-	TRBJ2-5	CASSQATKPAGGIETQYF
TRBV30	once	TRBJ1-4	CAWGVGGAGEKLFF
TRBV7-2	-	TRBJ2-5	CASSGQVNQETQYF
TRBV7-9	-	TRBJ1-1	CASSLGQGNGLRNTEAFF
TRBV18	-	TRBJ1-6	CASSPDQSPLHF
TRBV6-5	-	TRBJ2-5	CASSYSYRGQETQYF
TRBV5-5	few	TRBJ2-7	CASSLMDTYEQYF
TRBV18	once	TRBJ1-1	CASSPRQGTYTEAFF
TRBV6-9	-	TRBJ2-7	CAREGTATYEQYF
TRBV29-1	-	TRBJ1-1	CSVAQGHTEAFF
TRBV9	-	TRBJ2-1	CASSAEGGGQFF
TRBV11-2	once	TRBJ2-7	CASSLDQNTGHEQYF
TRBV6-5	-	TRBJ2-6	CASSTSPGPNVLTF
TRBV11-2	-	TRBJ2-7	CASSSGGGFSHEQYF
TRBV6-2/TRBV6-3	-	TRBJ2-3	CASSRRLAGGRSTDTQYF
TRBV5-1	-	TRBJ1-3	CASSSGNTIYF
TRBV5-4	-	TRBJ1-1	CASSSPSAANTEAFF
TRBV3-1/TRBV3-2	-	TRBJ2-3	CASSPRVAGGEDTQYF
TRBV24-1	-	TRBJ2-7	CATSALGGGEQYF
TRBV10-1	-	TRBJ1-1	CASAPRRNTEAFF
TRBV3-1/TRBV3-2	-	TRBJ2-5	CASSQGTTKETQYF
TRBV6-5	-	TRBJ2-3	CASSRRRDRTDTQYF
TRBV2	-	TRBJ2-3	CASSFDGQGTQYF
TRBV6-5	-	TRBJ1-6	CASSLSYNSPLHF
TRBV7-2	once	TRBJ1-6	CASSLATSRNSPLHF
TRBV6-2/TRBV6-3	once	TRBJ2-3	CASSQGQVSTDTQYF
TRBV2	-	TRBJ2-5	CASNPGLETQYF
TRBV27	few	TRBJ1-5	CASRQGNQPQHF
TRBV4-3	-	TRBJ1-2	CASSQDLVAGYGYTF
TRBV5-1	-	TRBJ1-1	CASSADNPMNTEAFF
TRBV5-8	-	TRBJ2-3	CASSSTLAGGTDTQYF
TRBV28	-	TRBJ2-7	CASSLRRLAGGSYEQYF
TRBV29-1	-	TRBJ1-2	CSVGYRGSGYTF
TRBV2	-	TRBJ2-7	CASSEFPLGTGGGEQYF
TRBV5-1	-	TRBJ1-1	CASSLAEKIYTEAFF
TRBV3-1/TRBV3-2	-	TRBJ2-7	CASSQGAVGTYEQYF
TRBV18	-	TRBJ1-2	CASSRQGRNYGYTF
TRBV5-8	-	TRBJ2-1	CASSLGQGRNEQFF
TRBV27	-	TRBJ1-2	CASSWTVDNYGYTF
TRBV30	-	TRBJ2-5	CACLLAGGETQYF
TRBV12-3/TRBV12-4	few	TRBJ2-7	CASSLIPYEQYF
TRBV30	-	TRBJ1-3	CAWSPDWSSGNTIYF
TRBV27	-	TRBJ2-7	CASSLYMDTGTGTYEQYF
TRBV25-1	-	TRBJ1-2	CASLDRGNYGYTF
TRBV11-2	-	TRBJ2-7	CASSLSRVNEQYF
TRBV5-1	-	TRBJ1-6	CASSLGSGQLSPLHF
TRBV7-3	few	TRBJ2-3	CASSLTPSTGSPATQYF
TRBV23-1	-	TRBJ1-5	CASSQSISGVNQPQHF
TRBV5-1	-	TRBJ1-4	CASSFGSLNEKLFF
TRBV4-2	-	TRBJ1-4	CASSQELPGGKKLFF
TRBV11-2	-	TRBJ2-3	CASSPGVAGGLDTQYF
TRBV27	-	TRBJ2-7	CASSPTAAGEQYF
TRBV4-3	-	TRBJ1-6	CASSQEAHNSPLHF
TRBV2	-	TRBJ2-1	CASSVGTGAYEQFF